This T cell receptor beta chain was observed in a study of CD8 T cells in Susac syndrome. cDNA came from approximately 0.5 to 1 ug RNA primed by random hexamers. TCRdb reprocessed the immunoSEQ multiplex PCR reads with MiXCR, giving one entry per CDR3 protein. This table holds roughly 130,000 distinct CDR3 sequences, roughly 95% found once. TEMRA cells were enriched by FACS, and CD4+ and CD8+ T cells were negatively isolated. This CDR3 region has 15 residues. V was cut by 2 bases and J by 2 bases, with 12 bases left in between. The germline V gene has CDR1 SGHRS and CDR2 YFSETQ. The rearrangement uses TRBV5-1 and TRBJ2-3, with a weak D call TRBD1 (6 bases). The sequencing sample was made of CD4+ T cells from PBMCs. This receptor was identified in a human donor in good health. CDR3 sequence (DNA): TGCGCCAGCAGCTTAGATAGGGGGAACACAGATACGCAGTATTTT. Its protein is CASSLDRGNTDTQYF.